What follows are 5 T cell receptor beta chains derived from one specimen sequenced in a study of control samples from healthy donors and cancer patients. The repertoire was sequenced with immunoSEQ multiplex PCR; TCRdb's copy has only in-frame clones and lacks some. This sample has 150,000 to 200,000 clones, with around 90% found just once. Sequencing was carried out using blood. These receptors all stem from a woman aged 45-65 years in good health.

V is TRBV2 and J is TRBJ2-7; possible D gene TRBD1, 9 bases. The V gene's germline CDR1 is SNHLY and CDR2 FYNNEI. Trimming cost V 10 bases and J 4 bases, with 17 bases left between them. This CDR3 region has 13 residues. The CDR3 protein is CATGGTGIYEQYF. CDR3 nucleotide sequence: TGTGCCACGGGAGGGACAGGGATTTACGAGCAGTACTTC.

V is TRBV3-1 (or the pseudogene TRBV3-2) and J is TRBJ1-1; D call uncertain. Trimming took off 0 bases at V and 0 bases at J, with 8 bases between the two ends. This CDR3 has 15 amino acids. CDR1 LGHDT and CDR2 YNNKEL come from the germline V gene (reference sequence). CDR3 amino acids: CASSQDAYMNTEAFF. The CDR3 coding sequence is TGTGCCAGCAGCCAAGACGCATACATGAACACTGAAGCTTTCTTT.

In the case of this clone: The junction departs from germline at one end; a sequencing error may be responsible. V and J are TRBV6-6 and TRBJ2-1, with 7 bases aligning to TRBD2. CDR1 MNHNY and CDR2 SVGAGI come from the germline V gene (reference sequence). This CDR3 comprises 12 residues. DNA for the CDR3: TGTGCCAGCAGCTATTGGGCTAGCGGCCAAATCTTC. Its protein product is CASSYWASGQIF.

The J gene is TRBJ1-6, the V gene TRBV5-6; D unclear. This CDR3 has 13 residues. The germline gives CDR1 SGHDT, CDR2 YYEEEE. Between the trimmed V and J ends, which lost 0 bases and 11 bases, there was a span of 9 bases. The CDR3 bases are TGTGCCAGCAGCTTGGGGGCTAGAACACCCCTCCACTTT. Amino acid sequence: CASSLGARTPLHF.

V usage is TRBV15 and J usage is TRBJ2-3; D possibly corresponds to TRBD2 (6 bases). Germline values: CDR1 LNHNV, CDR2 YYDKDF (reference sequence). The CDR3 consists of 14 residues. The germline V and J ends were trimmed by 6 bases and 3 bases, with 13 bases remaining between them. The CDR3 DNA follows: TGTGCCACCAGTAAGGGCGGGATTACAGATACGCAGTATTTT. Its protein product is CATSKGGITDTQYF.